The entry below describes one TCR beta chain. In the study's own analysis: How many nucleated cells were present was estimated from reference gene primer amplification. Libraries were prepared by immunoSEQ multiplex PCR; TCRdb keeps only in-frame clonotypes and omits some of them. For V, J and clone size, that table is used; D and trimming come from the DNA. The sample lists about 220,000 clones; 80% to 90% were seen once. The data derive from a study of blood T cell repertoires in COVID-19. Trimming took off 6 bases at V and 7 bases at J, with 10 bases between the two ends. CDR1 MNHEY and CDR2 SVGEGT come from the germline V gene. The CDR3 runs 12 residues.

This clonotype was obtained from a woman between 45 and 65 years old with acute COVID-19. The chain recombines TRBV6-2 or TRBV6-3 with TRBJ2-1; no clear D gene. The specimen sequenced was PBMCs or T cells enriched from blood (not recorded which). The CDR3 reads CASSDLKNEQFF. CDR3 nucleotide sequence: TGTGCCAGCAGCGACTTGAAAAATGAGCAGTTCTTC.